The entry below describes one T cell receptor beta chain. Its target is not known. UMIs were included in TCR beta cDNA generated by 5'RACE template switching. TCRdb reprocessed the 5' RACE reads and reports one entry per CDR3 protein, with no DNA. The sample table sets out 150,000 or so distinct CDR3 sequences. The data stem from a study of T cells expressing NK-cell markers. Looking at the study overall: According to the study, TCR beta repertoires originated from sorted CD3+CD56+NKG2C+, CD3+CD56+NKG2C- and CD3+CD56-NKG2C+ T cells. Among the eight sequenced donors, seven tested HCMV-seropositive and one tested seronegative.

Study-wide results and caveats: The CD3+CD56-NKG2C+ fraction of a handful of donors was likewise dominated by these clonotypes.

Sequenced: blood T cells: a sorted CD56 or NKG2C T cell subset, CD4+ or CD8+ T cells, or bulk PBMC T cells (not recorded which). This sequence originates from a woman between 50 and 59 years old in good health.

This CDR3 is CASSQVPLTDTQYF. The V and J genes are TRBV3-1 and TRBJ2-3. Germline CDR1 is LGHDT and CDR2 is YNNKEL (reference sequence). CDR3 length equals 14 residues.